The present entry profiles one T cell receptor (beta chain) with its context. Its antigen is not known. Both 60 Vbeta primers and 13 Jbeta primers went into the PCR. The table came from immunoSEQ multiplex PCR; TCRdb's copy has only in-frame clones and leaves some out. Among about 160,000 clones listed, roughly two thirds were seen once. Donors showed nominal health when sampled, although they likely had unrecorded immune exposures. This sample was taken from a study of cytomegalovirus exposure and HLA in healthy donors. Study-wide findings and caveats: Later analysis demonstrated an association between a missense DCLRE1C variant and TCR beta V- and J-gene trimming. A previous analysis found most TCR beta V segments productive roughly 90% or roughly 30% of the time.

The TCR was taken from a woman in her 30s in good health and CMV-seronegative. The sequenced sample was PBMCs.

The CDR3 reads CASSHMGTGNYGYTF. CDR3 DNA: TGTGCCAGCAGCCATATGGGGACAGGCAACTATGGCTACACCTTC. The chain has TRBV28 and TRBJ1-2, with 8 nucleotides matching TRBD1. The V gene's germline CDR1 is MDHEN and CDR2 SYDVKM. V was pared by 6 bases and J by 2 bases, with 8 bases of the junction left unmatched. This CDR3 is 15 amino acids long.